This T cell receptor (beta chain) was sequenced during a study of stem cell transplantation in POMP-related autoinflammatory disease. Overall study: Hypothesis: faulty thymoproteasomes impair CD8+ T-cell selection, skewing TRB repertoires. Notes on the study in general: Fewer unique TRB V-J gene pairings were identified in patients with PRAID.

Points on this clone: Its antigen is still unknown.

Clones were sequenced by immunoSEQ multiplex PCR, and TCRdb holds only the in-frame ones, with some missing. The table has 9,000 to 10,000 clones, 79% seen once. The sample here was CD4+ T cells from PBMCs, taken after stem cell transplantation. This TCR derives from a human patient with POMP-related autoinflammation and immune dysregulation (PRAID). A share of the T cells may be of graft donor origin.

DNA for the CDR3: TGTGCCAGCAGCTTCCGGACAGGAGGGAACACCGGGGAGCTGTTTTTT. Amino acid sequence: CASSFRTGGNTGELFF. The chain links TRBV7-9 to TRBJ2-2; 7 nucleotides match TRBD1. J was trimmed by 1 base and V by 3 bases; bases with no gene match: 5. The germline V gene encodes CDR1 SEHNR and CDR2 FQNEAQ (reference sequence). The CDR3 sequence is 16 residues long.